This TCR beta chain was captured in a study of T cells in Graves' hyperthyroidism and ophthalmopathy. Amplified regions were TCR beta CDR3 sequences from RNA transcripts. The study used the HTBI primer set for a first-round RT-PCR of the TCR CDR3. TCRdb processed the multiplex PCR reads anew with MiXCR; each CDR3 protein has one entry. The data hold around 290,000 distinct CDR3 sequences, with roughly 15% observed a single time. Germline V gene lookup returns CDR1 LGHNA and CDR2 YSLEER. This CDR3 comprises 16 residues. Regarding this clonotype: Since a much larger clone is just one base distant, this may be a read error.

The specimen sequenced was blood. The chain joins TRBV4-3 to TRBJ1-2; D is unresolved. The receptor comes from a woman aged 25 to 45 with Graves' hyperthyroidism that later progressed to Graves' ophthalmopathy. This chain's CDR3 is CASSQIGSSTNYGCTF. CDR3 sequence (DNA): TGCGCCAGCAGCCAAATCGGTTCATCGACCAACTATGGCTGCACCTTC.